The sequence of this TCR beta chain was determined in a study of chemoradiotherapy in HPV16-positive cancers. Whole-study context: Candidate HPV-specific T-cell clones and common TCR motifs came from functional assays in two HPV16-positive patients.

In its sample, this clone was seen a few times. The antigen is not known. Points from the study as a whole: Candidate HPV-specific clones and E7-related TCR motifs grew in tumor during treatment. HPV-responsive T-cell expansion during chemoradiotherapy was linked to improved recurrence-free survival in HPV16-positive patients. Functional assays defining HPV-specific T cells used only a couple of HPV16-positive patients.

TCRdb keeps only in-frame clones here, not all; method: immunoSEQ multiplex PCR. Altogether about 5,400 clones are present, about 85% being singletons, with the ten largest covering roughly 9.9%. The CDR3 runs 12 residues. The germline CDR1 and CDR2 sequences are SNHLY and FYNNEI. The germline V and J ends were trimmed by 8 bases and 2 bases, with 9 bases remaining between them. The chain couples TRBV2 to TRBJ2-5; D is undetermined. Sequencing was performed on tumor tissue, taken from a patient who underwent chemoradiotherapy. This TCR came from a human donor with HPV-associated anogenital cancer. This CDR3 reads CASEQVQETQYF. CDR3 nucleotides: TGTGCCAGCGAGCAGGTACAAGAGACCCAGTACTTC.